A selection of T cell receptor beta chains follows, all from one sample in a study of cytomegalovirus exposure and HLA in healthy donors. Method: immunoSEQ multiplex PCR; TCRdb's copy keeps in-frame clones and lacks some. Of 150,000 to 200,000 clones in the sample, 81% were seen once. Input material: PBMCs. These receptors all stem from a young man in good health and CMV-seronegative. The CDR3 runs from the conserved cysteine through the conserved F or W. The D gene is left open where the match is weak. Clone size is shown for a subset of rows, as once, few, many or a class of expanded clone.

j_call clone_size cdr3_length d_call v_call cdr3_aa cdr3_nt
TRBJ1-4 . 14 . TRBV25-1 CASRPGLRNEKLFF TGTGCCAGCAGGCCGGGACTGAGAAATGAAAAACTGTTTTTT
TRBJ2-3 . 15 TRBD2 TRBV29-1 CSVEEGAGGTDTQYF TGCAGCGTTGAAGAAGGAGCGGGAGGGACAGATACGCAGTATTTT
TRBJ1-1 few 12 TRBD1 TRBV7-3 CASHGTGSVAFF TGTGCCAGCCATGGGACAGGGAGTGTAGCTTTCTTT
TRBJ1-4 few 12 . TRBV7-9 CASSLAAGELFF TGTGCCAGCAGCTTAGCGGCAGGGGAACTGTTTTTT
TRBJ2-7 . 16 TRBD2 TRBV28 CASSLRLAPSSYEQYF TGTGCCAGCAGTTTACGACTAGCGCCGAGCTCCTACGAGCAGTACTTC
TRBJ1-1 . 16 . TRBV18 CASSLRGGGMNTEAFF TGTGCCAGCTCACTTAGGGGTGGAGGGATGAACACTGAAGCTTTCTTT
TRBJ1-2 . 14 TRBD1 TRBV7-9 CASSLAGTGHGYTF TGTGCCAGCAGCTTAGCGGGGACAGGCCATGGCTACACCTTC
TRBJ2-6 . 11 . TRBV6-4 CATTGANVLTF TGTGCCACCACAGGGGCCAACGTCCTGACTTTC
TRBJ1-1 . 13 . TRBV19 CASRLARGTEAFF TGTGCCAGTAGACTAGCGAGGGGGACTGAAGCTTTCTTT
TRBJ2-1 . 14 . TRBV9 CASSVGDSYNEQFF TGTGCCAGCAGCGTAGGCGACTCCTACAATGAGCAGTTCTTC
TRBJ2-7 . 15 TRBD1 TRBV9 CASSVGQGVSYEQYF TGTGCCAGCAGCGTAGGCCAGGGGGTCTCCTACGAGCAGTACTTC
TRBJ2-7 . 13 . TRBV28 CASSLGGGNEQYF TGTGCCAGCAGTTTAGGGGGAGGAAACGAGCAGTACTTC
TRBJ1-2 few 15 . TRBV5-8 CASSLAQGRGYGYTF TGTGCCAGCAGCTTGGCGCAGGGTAGGGGCTATGGCTACACCTTC
TRBJ2-1 . 14 . TRBV7-2 CASSYEGGYNEQFF TGTGCCAGCAGCTATGAGGGAGGTTACAATGAGCAGTTCTTC
TRBJ1-4 . 14 . TRBV9 CASSVGGQTPKLFF TGTGCCAGCAGCGTAGGGGGGCAAACCCCAAAACTGTTTTTT
TRBJ1-2 . 13 . TRBV19 CASSTGFDYGYTF TGTGCCAGTAGTACAGGGTTTGACTATGGCTACACCTTC
TRBJ2-5 . 15 TRBD2 TRBV2 CASVASGGVWETQYF TGTGCCAGCGTCGCTAGCGGGGGAGTTTGGGAGACCCAGTACTTC
TRBJ1-1 . 13 . TRBV6-5 CASSYSGGTEAFF TGTGCCAGCAGTTACTCCGGGGGGACTGAAGCTTTCTTT
TRBJ1-6 . 12 . TRBV6-5 CASSRRDSPLHF TGTGCCAGCTCTAGACGGGATTCACCCCTCCACTTT
TRBJ2-5 . 17 TRBD2 TRBV7-9 CASSLVRGGFYQETQYF TGTGCCAGCAGCTTAGTACGGGGGGGGTTTTATCAAGAGACCCAGTACTTC
TRBJ2-3 . 13 . TRBV5-4 CASSLMGPDTQYF TGTGCCAGCAGCTTGATGGGGCCAGATACACAGTATTTT
TRBJ2-1 . 15 TRBD2 TRBV6-4 CASSVTSGSQNEQFF TGTGCCAGCAGTGTGACTAGCGGGAGTCAGAATGAGCAGTTCTTC
TRBJ1-2 . 11 . TRBV20-1 CSAEGLHGYTF TGCAGTGCCGAGGGCCTACACGGCTACACCTTC
TRBJ2-1 . 15 TRBD2 TRBV7-6 CASSLSGGAYNEQFF TGTGCCAGCAGCCTTAGCGGGGGAGCCTATAATGAGCAGTTCTTC
TRBJ2-3 . 15 TRBD1 TRBV19 CASSRPGQGTDTQYF TGTGCCAGTAGCCGCCCGGGACAGGGAACAGATACGCAGTATTTT
TRBJ2-1 . 14 TRBD2 TRBV5-1 CASTLAGAWDEQFF TGCGCCAGCACCCTAGCGGGGGCCTGGGATGAGCAGTTCTTC
TRBJ2-7 . 17 TRBD2 TRBV13 CASSLTTSGSLVYEQYF TGTGCCAGCAGCTTAACTACTAGCGGGAGTTTAGTTTACGAGCAGTACTTC
TRBJ1-2 . 16 . TRBV7-2 CASSPQANSRDYGYTF TGTGCCAGCAGCCCACAGGCTAATTCGCGCGACTATGGCTACACCTTC
TRBJ2-7 . 14 . TRBV4-1 CASSRSFASYEQYF TGCGCCAGCAGCCGTAGCTTTGCCTCCTACGAGCAGTACTTC
TRBJ1-3 once 15 TRBD1 TRBV6-6 CASSPRTGTGNTIYF TGTGCCAGCAGCCCTAGGACAGGGACTGGAAACACCATATATTTT
TRBJ2-3 . 15 . TRBV9 CASSPKTSGTDTQYF TGTGCCAGCAGCCCCAAAACCAGTGGCACAGATACGCAGTATTTT
TRBJ2-6 . 16 . TRBV13 CASSNTINSGANVLTF TGTGCCAGCAGCAATACAATAAACTCTGGGGCCAACGTCCTGACTTTC
TRBJ2-1 . 17 . TRBV12-5 CASGFNQRTVPYNEQFF TGTGCTAGTGGTTTTAACCAGAGGACAGTGCCCTACAATGAGCAGTTCTTC
TRBJ2-7 . 15 TRBD1 TRBV6-5 CASRRQGAPSYEQYF TGTGCCAGCAGAAGACAGGGGGCACCCTCCTACGAGCAGTACTTC